This entry is about one T cell receptor beta chain. The clone's antigen remains unknown. No base qualities exist here, and no much larger clone lies one base off it. The data belong to a study of OX40 agonist ivuxolimab in advanced cancers. At the level of the whole study: Ivuxolimab was an agonistic, fully human IgG2 monoclonal antibody directed against OX40 (CD134), a costimulatory receptor. Partial responses were achieved by three dose-escalation patients, of whom one had hepatocellular carcinoma and two had cutaneous melanoma. The paper reports the monotherapy dose-escalation portion (N of about 47 patients) of the phase I ivuxolimab trial. Intravenous ivuxolimab was administered to patients every 2 weeks at six dose levels: 0.01, 0.1, 0.3, 1.5, 3 and 10 mg/kg. Among the roughly 54 dose-escalation patients, around 19 had hepatocellular carcinoma, roughly 15 melanoma, 9 renal cell carcinoma and 9 head and neck cancer. The purpose of peripheral TCRbeta sequencing was to test whether ivuxolimab changed TCR sequence diversity and led to clonal T-cell expansion. Patients were allowed to have had prior anti-PD-1, anti-PD-L1 or anti-CTLA-4 therapy, and roughly two fifths of the dose-escalation patients had been treated with checkpoint inhibitors. The dose-escalation cohort was roughly 80% male with a mean age of approximately 59 years, ranging from roughly 23 to 80. Overall study outcomes, separate from this receptor: After ivuxolimab, expanded clones were on average more numerous among CD8+ T cells than among CD4+ T cells. Low levels of normalized T-cell clonal expansion were also seen in some nonresponding patients. At doses of 0.1 to 3.0 mg/kg, clonal expansion of both CD4+ and CD8+ T cells in blood was seen between baseline and week 6. Which antigens the clonally expanded peripheral T cells were specific for was not determined. In the 0.1-3.0 mg/kg groups, partial responders had among the lowest normalized peripheral clonal expansion, particularly in CD8+ T cells.

For this chain, trimming is 2 bases at the V end and 5 bases at the J end, and the number of junction bases without a gene match is 11. The CDR3 holds 17 amino acids from the cysteine to the phenylalanine. Left in the record is the CDR3 DNA by itself, 51 bases read in frame from the first base. CDR1 and CDR2 are read off the germline V gene as SGDLS and YYNGEE. The trial excluded patients who had a history of autoimmune disease or were on systemic immunosuppression. Peripheral blood for TCR sequencing was collected from all dose cohorts at baseline, on cycle 4 day 1, and on cycle 7 day 1. Samples came from an open-label, multicenter, first-in-human phase I dose-escalation trial of ivuxolimab. Adults with locally advanced or metastatic melanoma, renal cell carcinoma, hepatocellular carcinoma or head and neck squamous cell carcinoma were enrolled in the trial. CD4+ and CD8+ T cells were sorted separately from peripheral blood before TCR sequencing.

Genomic DNA was isolated from the sorted cells so that the TCRbeta CDR3 region could be sequenced. TCRbeta CDR3 regions were sequenced using the immunoSEQ Assay. The immuneACCESS repertoire file appears here via TCRdb, limited to in-frame rearrangements. These files lack a portion of the clones; in checked studies, under half of the deficit traces to unresolved V genes, and the cause of the others is not known. This sample lists under 50,000 clones; more than 85% were detected once. 25% to 40% of the sample belongs to the ten largest clones. The receptor chain draws on TRBV9 and TRBJ2-2; TRBD2 matches 8 bases in the middle. This clonotype was sampled from an adult with an advanced solid tumor such as melanoma, head and neck, liver or kidney cancer. Sequences were derived from CD4+ or CD8+ T cells sorted from blood, sampled in a trial of the OX40 agonist ivuxolimab. The nucleotide sequence reads TGTGCCAGCAGCGTGTCATTGGGACTAGTAGGAACCGGGGAGCTGTTTTTT. This translates into CASSVSLGLVGTGELFF.